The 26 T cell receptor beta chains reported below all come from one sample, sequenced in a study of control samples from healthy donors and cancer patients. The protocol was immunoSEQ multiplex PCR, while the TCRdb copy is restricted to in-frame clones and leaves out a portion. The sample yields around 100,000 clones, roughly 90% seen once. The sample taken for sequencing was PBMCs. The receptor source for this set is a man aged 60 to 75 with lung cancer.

CDR3 DNA sequence: TGTGCCTGGAGTGTTAGCACTGAAGCTTTCTTT. This sequence encodes CAWSVSTEAFF. The J gene is TRBJ1-1, the V gene TRBV30; no clear D. The germline V gene encodes CDR1 GTSNPN and CDR2 SVGIG (reference sequence). V lost 0 bases, J lost 4 bases, and 3 bases lay in between. This CDR3 has 11 residues.

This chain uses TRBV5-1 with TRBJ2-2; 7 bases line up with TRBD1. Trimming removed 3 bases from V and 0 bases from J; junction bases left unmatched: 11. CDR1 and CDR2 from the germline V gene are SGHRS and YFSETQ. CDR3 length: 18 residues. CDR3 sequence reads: CASSSTYTDRPNTGELFF. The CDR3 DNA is TGCGCCAGCAGCTCAACTTATACGGACAGGCCGAACACCGGGGAGCTGTTTTTT.

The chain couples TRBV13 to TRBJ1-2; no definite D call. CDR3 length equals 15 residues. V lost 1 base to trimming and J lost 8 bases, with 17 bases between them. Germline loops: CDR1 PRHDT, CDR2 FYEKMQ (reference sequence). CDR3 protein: CASSLEADVVLGYTF. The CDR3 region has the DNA TGTGCCAGCAGCTTAGAGGCCGATGTAGTTCTCGGCTACACCTTC.

Here the CDR3 DNA reads TGTGCCTGGAGTACGGACAGAAAGAACACTGAAGCTTTCTTT. Encoded protein: CAWSTDRKNTEAFF. The chain employs TRBV30 and TRBJ1-1, with a tentative D call TRBD1 (6 bases). V was pared by 2 bases and J by 1 base, with 11 bases between. Germline-derived CDR1 and CDR2 are GTSNPN and SVGIG (reference sequence). The CDR3 length is 14 residues.

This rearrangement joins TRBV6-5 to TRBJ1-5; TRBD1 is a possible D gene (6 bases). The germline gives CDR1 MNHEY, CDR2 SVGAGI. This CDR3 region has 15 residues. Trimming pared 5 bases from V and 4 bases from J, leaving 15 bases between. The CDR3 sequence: CASSTVDSRNQPQHF. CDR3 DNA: TGTGCCAGCAGTACAGTGGACAGTCGAAATCAGCCCCAGCATTTT.

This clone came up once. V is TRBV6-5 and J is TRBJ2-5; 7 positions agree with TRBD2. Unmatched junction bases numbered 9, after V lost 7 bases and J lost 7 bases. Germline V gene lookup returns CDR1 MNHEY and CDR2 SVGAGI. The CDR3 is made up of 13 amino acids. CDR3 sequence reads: CASKAGDDRTQYF. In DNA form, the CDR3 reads TGTGCCAGCAAGGCGGGGGATGATAGGACCCAGTACTTC.

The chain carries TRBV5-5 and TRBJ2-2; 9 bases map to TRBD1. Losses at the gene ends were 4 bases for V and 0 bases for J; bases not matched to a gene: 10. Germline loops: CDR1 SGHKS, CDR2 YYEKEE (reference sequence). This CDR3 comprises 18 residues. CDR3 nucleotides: TGTGCCAGCAGCAGGAGGGAACAGGGGGCCTCGAACACCGGGGAGCTGTTTTTT. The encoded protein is CASSRREQGASNTGELFF.

The CDR3 reads CASSARTGDRSQHF. CDR3 coding DNA: TGTGCCAGCAGCGCTCGGACAGGGGATAGGTCCCAGCATTTT. The V call is TRBV21-1, the J call TRBJ1-5; TRBD1 was called by the table and not checked on the DNA. TRBV21-1 is given as a pseudogene. The CDR3 loop spans 14 amino acids.

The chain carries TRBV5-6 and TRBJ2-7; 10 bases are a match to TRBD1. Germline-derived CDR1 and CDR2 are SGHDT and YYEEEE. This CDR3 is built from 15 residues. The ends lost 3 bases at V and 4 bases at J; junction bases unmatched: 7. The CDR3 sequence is CASSSSGTGVYEQYV. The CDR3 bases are TGTGCCAGCAGCTCCTCCGGGACAGGGGTATACGAGCAGTACGTC.

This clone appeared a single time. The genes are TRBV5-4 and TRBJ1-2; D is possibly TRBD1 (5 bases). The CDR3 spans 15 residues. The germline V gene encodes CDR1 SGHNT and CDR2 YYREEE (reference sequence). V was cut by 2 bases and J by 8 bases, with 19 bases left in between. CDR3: CASSLKVGGGSGYTF. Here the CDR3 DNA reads TGTGCCAGCAGCTTAAAGGTGGGGGGAGGCTCGGGCTACACCTTC.

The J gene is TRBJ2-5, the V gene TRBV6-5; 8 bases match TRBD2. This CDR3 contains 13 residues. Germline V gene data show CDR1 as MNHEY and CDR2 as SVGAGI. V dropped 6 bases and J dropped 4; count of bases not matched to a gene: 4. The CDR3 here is CASSHGLAETQYF. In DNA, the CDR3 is TGTGCCAGCAGCCACGGACTAGCAGAGACCCAGTACTTC.

CDR3 region: CASSLADSPSTDTQYF. The CDR3, as DNA: TGCGCCAGCAGCTTGGCAGATTCCCCTAGCACAGATACGCAGTATTTT. The V call is TRBV5-1, the J call TRBJ2-3; the D is unclear. The CDR3 length is 16 residues. The germline gives CDR1 SGHRS, CDR2 YFSETQ. Between the trimmed V and J ends, which lost 0 bases and 0 bases, there was a span of 11 bases.

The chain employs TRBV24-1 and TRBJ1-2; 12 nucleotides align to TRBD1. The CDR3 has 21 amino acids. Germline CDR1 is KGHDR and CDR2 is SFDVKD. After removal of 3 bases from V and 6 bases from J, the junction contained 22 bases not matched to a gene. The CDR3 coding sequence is TGTGCCACCAGTGATCCTTATCCTCGTCCTGGGACAGGGGGCAATTATAATGGCTACACCTTC. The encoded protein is CATSDPYPRPGTGGNYNGYTF.

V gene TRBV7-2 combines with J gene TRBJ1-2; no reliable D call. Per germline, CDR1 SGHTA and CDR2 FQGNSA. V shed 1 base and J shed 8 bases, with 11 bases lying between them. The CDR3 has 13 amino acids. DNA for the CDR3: TGTGCCAGCAGCTTAGGTCCGTTGAAGGGCTACACCTTC. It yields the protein CASSLGPLKGYTF.

CDR3 sequence: CAISERAVSNQPQHF. Written as DNA, the CDR3 is TGTGCCATCAGTGAGAGGGCGGTTAGCAATCAGCCCCAGCATTTT. The rearrangement links TRBV10-3 to TRBJ1-5, with D uncertain. Between the trimmed V and J ends, which lost 2 bases and 0 bases, there was a span of 8 bases. Germline V CDR1 and CDR2: ENHRY, SYGVKD. The CDR3 has 15 amino acids.

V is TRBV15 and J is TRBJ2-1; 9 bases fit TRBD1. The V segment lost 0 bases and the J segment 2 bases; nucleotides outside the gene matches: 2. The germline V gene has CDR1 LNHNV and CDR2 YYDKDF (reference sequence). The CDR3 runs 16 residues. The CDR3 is CATSREGTGTYNEQFF. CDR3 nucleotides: TGTGCCACCAGCAGAGAAGGGACAGGGACCTACAATGAGCAGTTCTTC. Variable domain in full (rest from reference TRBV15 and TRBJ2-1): DAMVIQNPRYQVTQFGKPVTLSCSQTLNHNVMYWYQQKSSQAPKLLFHYYDKDFNNEADTPDNFQSRRPNTSFCFLDIRSPGLGDTAMYLCATSREGTGTYNEQFFGPGTRLTVL.

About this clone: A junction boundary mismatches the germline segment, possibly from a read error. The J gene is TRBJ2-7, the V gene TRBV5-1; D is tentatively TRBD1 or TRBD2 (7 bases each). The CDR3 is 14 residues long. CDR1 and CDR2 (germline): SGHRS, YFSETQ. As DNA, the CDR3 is TGCCCCAGCACCAGGGGGGGGATAAAGGACGAGCAGTACTTC. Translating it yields CPSTRGGIKDEQYF.

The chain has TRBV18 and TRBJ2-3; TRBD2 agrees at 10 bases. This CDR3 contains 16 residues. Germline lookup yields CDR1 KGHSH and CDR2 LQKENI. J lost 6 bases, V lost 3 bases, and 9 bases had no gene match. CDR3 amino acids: CASSPGSGGGTDTQYF. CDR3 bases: TGTGCCAGCTCACCTGGAAGCGGGGGGGGAACGGATACGCAGTATTTT.

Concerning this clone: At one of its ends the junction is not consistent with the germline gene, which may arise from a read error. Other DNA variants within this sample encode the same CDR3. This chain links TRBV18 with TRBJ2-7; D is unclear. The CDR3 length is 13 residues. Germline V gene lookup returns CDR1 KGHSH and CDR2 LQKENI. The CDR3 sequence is CASSTRRVDEQYF. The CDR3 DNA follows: TGCGCCAGCTCTACCAGACGGGTCGACGAGCAGTACTTC.

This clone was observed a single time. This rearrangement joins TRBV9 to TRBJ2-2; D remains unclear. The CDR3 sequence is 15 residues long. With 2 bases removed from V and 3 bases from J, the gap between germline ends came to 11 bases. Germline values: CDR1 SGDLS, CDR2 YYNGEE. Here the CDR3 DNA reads TGTGCCAGCAGCGTCCGGGCCCAGGACACCGGGGAGCTGTTTTTT. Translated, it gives CASSVRAQDTGELFF.

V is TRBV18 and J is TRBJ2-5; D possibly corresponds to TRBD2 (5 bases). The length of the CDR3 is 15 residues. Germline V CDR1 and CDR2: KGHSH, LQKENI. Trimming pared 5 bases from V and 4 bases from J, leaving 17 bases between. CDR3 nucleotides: TGTGCCAGCTCAGGTGGCGGTGCGGGTGGAGAGACCCAGTACTTC. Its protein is CASSGGGAGGETQYF.

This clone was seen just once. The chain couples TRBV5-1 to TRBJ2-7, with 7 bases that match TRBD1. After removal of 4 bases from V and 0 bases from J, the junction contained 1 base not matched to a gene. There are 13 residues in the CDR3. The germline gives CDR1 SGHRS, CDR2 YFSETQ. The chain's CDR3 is CASSRTGSYEQYV. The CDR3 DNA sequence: TGCGCCAGCAGCAGGACAGGCTCCTACGAGCAGTACGTC.

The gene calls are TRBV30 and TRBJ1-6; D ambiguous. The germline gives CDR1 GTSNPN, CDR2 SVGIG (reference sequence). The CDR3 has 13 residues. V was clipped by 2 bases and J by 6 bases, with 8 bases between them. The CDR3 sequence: CAWSPYANSPLHF. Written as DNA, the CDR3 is TGTGCCTGGAGTCCATATGCTAATTCACCCCTCCACTTT.

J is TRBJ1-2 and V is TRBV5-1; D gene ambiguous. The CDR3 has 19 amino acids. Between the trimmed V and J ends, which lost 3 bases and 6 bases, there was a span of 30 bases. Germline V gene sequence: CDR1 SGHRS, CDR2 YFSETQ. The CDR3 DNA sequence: TGCGCCAGCAGCTCTTCAAGTGGGATAGATCGCGCCGGGGTAGATGGCTACACCTTC. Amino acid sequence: CASSSSSGIDRAGVDGYTF. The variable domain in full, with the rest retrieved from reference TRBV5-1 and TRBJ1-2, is KAGVTQTPRYLIKTRGQQVTLSCSPISGHRSVSWYQQTPGQGLQFLFEYFSETQRNKGNFPGRFSGRQFSNSRSEMNVSTLELGDSALYLCASSSSSGIDRAGVDGYTFGSGTRLTVV.

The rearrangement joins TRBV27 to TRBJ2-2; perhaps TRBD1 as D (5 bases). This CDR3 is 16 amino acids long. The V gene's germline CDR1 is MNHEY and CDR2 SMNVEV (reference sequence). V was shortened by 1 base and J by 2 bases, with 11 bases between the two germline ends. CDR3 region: CASSLFETVNTGELFF. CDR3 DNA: TGTGCCAGCAGTTTATTCGAGACAGTTAACACCGGGGAGCTGTTTTTT.

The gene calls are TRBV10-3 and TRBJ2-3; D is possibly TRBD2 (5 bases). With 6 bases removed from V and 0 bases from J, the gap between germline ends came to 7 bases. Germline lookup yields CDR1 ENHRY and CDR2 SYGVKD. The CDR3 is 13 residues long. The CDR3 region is CAISRTSTDTQYF. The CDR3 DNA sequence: TGTGCCATCAGCAGGACTAGCACAGATACGCAGTATTTT.